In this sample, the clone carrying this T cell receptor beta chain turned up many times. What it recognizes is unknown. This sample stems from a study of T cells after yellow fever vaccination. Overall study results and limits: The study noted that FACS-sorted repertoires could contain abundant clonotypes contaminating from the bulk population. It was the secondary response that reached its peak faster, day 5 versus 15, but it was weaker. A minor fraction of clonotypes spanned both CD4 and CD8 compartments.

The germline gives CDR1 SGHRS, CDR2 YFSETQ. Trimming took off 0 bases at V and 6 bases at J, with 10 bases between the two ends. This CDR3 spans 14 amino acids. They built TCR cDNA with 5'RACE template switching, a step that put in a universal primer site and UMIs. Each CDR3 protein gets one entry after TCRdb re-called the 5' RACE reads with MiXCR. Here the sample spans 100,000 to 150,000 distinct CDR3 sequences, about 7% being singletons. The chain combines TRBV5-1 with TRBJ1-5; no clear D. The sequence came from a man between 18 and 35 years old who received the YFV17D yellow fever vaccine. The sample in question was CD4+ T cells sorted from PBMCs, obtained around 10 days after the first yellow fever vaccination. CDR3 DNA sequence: TGCGCCAGCAGCTTGGCCGAGGGTGGTCAGCCCCAGCATTTT. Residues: CASSLAEGGQPQHF.